This T cell receptor beta chain was identified in a study of glioma-infiltrating T cells. Whole-study results and caveats: Only very few CDR3 sequences appeared in both tissue and blood. Tissue-blood divergence was below expectation in non-neoplastic patients, above in gliomas.

On this clonotype itself: Its matching antigen is unknown.

Trimming took 2 bases from V and 2 from J; bases not matched to a gene: 2. The CDR3 length is 14 residues. Germline CDR1 and CDR2: MNHNY and SVGAGI (reference sequence). Amplification of TCR alpha and beta CDR3 regions from RNA used iRepertoire nested multiplex PCR. One-step reverse transcription and amplification started from approximately 100-400 ng of tissue mRNA or PBMC total RNA. Via MiXCR, TCRdb re-called the multiplex PCR reads, giving one row per CDR3 protein. The repertoire holds about 17,000 distinct CDR3 sequences, with 58% as singletons. The specimen sequenced was glioma tissue, nonneoplastic brain tissue, or PBMCs (not recorded which). This clonotype was sampled from a human donor with low-grade glioma or glioblastoma, undergoing nonglioma brain surgery, or in good health (not recorded which). The chain links TRBV6-6 to TRBJ2-7; 8 bases are shared with TRBD1. The CDR3 DNA reads as TGTGCCAGCAGTTACACGGACAGGGCCTACGAGCAGTACTTC. The encoded protein is CASSYTDRAYEQYF.